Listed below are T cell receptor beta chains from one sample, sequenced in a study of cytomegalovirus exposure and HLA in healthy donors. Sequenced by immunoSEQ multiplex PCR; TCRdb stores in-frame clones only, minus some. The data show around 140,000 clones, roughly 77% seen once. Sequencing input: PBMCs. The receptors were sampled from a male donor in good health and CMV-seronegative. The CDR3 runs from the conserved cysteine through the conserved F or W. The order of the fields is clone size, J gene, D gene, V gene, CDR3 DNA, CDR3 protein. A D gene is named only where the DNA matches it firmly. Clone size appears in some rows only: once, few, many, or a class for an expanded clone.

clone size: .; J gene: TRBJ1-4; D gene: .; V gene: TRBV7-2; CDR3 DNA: TGTGCCAGCAGCCCCAAAGGGGGTGAAAAACTGTTTTTT; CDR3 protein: CASSPKGGEKLFF
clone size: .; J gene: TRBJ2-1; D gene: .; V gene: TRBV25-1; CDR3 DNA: TGTGCCAGCGAGCGGTACAATGAGCAGTTCTTC; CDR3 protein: CASERYNEQFF
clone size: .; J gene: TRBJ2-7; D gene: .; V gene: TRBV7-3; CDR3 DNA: TGTGCCAGCAGCCCAATCTCCGGGGGCGAGCAGTACTTC; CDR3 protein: CASSPISGGEQYF
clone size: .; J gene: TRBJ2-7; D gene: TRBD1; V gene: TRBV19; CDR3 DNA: TGTGCCAGTAGTATAGACCCAACCGGGACAGGGATGGACGAGCAGTACTTC; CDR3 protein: CASSIDPTGTGMDEQYF
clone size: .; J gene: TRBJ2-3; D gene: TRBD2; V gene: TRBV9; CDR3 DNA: TGTGCCAGCAGCGCCTATAGCGGGGGGGCGGGAGATACGCAGTATTTT; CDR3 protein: CASSAYSGGAGDTQYF
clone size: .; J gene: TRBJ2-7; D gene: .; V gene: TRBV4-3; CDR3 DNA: TGCGCCAGCAGCCAAGAACGGGGGGCCCCCTACGAGCAGTACTTC; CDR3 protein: CASSQERGAPYEQYF
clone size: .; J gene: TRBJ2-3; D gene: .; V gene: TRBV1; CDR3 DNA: TGCACCAGCAGCCAAGATCCCCCTGGGAGCGGGGGAGGGAGCACAGATACGCAGTATTTT; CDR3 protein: CTSSQDPPGSGGGSTDTQYF
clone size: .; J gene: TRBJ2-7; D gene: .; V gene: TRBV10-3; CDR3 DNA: TGTGCCATATTGGGACAATCCTACGAGCAGTACTTC; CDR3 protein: CAILGQSYEQYF
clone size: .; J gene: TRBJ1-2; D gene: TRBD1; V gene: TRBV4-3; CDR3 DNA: TGCGCCAGCAGCCAAGCCGGGACAGGAAAGAACTATGGCTACACCTTC; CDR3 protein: CASSQAGTGKNYGYTF
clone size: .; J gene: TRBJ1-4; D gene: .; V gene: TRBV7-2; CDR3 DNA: TGTGCCAGCAGCTCGCGACTTTTATCAACTAATGAAAAACTGTTTTTT; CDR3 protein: CASSSRLLSTNEKLFF
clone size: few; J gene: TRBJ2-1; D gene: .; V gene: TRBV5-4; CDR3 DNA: TGTGCCAGCAGCTTGTTGGGAGTCGGATCGAATGAGCAGTTCTTC; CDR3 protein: CASSLLGVGSNEQFF
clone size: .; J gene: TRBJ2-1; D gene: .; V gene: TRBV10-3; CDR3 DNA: TGTGCCTCCGCAGATAGCGGAGGGCCCTACAATGAGCAGTTCTTC; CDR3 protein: CASADSGGPYNEQFF
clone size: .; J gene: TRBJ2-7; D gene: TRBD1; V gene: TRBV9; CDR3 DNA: TGTGCCAGCAGCGTAGCCACAGGGGACCACTACGAGCAGTACTTC; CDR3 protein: CASSVATGDHYEQYF
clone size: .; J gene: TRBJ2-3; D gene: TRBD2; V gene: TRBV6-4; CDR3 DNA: TGTGCCAGCAGTGAGACTAGCGGGGGAACAGATACGCAGTATTTT; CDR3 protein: CASSETSGGTDTQYF
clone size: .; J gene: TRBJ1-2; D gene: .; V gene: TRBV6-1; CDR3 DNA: TGTGCCACTGAACCGGACGGACTTGGCTACACCTTC; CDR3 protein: CATEPDGLGYTF
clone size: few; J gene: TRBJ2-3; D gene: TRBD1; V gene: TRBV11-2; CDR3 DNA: TGTGCCAGCAGCCTGAGGACAGGGATCGAGACAGATACGCAGTATTTT; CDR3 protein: CASSLRTGIETDTQYF
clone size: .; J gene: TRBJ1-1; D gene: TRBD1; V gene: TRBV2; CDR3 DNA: TGTGCCACTAGGACAGGGCTAAACACTGAAGCTTTCTTT; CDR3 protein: CATRTGLNTEAFF
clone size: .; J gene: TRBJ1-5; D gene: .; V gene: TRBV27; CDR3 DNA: TGTGCCAGCAGTCCCCGTACCGCGGGCAATCAGCCCCAGCATTTT; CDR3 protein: CASSPRTAGNQPQHF
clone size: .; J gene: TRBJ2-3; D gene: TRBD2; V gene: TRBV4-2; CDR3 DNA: TGTGCCAGCAGCCAAGATCCGACGACTTATAGCGGGGGGGCGGTAGATACGCAGTATTTT; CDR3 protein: CASSQDPTTYSGGAVDTQYF
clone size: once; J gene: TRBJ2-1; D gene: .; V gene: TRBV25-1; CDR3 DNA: TGTGCCAGCAGTGAAGGAGGAACTACAATGAGGGAGCAGTTCTTC; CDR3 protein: CASSEGGTTMREQFF
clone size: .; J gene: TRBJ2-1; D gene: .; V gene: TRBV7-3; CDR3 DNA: TGTGCCAGCAGTGGGGGGAGCGGTTTCTTCAATGAGCAGTTCTTC; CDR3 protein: CASSGGSGFFNEQFF
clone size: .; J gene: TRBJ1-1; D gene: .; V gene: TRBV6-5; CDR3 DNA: TGTGCCAGCAGGCCCACAGGGAATACTGAAGCTTTCTTT; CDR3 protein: CASRPTGNTEAFF
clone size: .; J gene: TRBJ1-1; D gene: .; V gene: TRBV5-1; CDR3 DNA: TGCGCCAGCAGCCGGGCCGGGCCAGGGGAGAACACTGAAGCTTTCTTT; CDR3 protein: CASSRAGPGENTEAFF
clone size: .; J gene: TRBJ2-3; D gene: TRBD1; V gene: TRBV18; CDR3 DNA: TGTGCCAGCTCTGAAACCCGGGACAGGGGTACAGATACGCAGTATTTT; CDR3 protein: CASSETRDRGTDTQYF
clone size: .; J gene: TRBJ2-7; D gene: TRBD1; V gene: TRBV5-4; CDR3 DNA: TGTGCCAGCAGCTTGGCGGGACAGAGCTCCTACGAGCAGTACTTC; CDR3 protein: CASSLAGQSSYEQYF
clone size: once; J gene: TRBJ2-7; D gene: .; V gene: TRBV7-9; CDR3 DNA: TGTGCCAGCAGCACCCGGAACAGGCCATACGAGCAGTACTTC; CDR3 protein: CASSTRNRPYEQYF